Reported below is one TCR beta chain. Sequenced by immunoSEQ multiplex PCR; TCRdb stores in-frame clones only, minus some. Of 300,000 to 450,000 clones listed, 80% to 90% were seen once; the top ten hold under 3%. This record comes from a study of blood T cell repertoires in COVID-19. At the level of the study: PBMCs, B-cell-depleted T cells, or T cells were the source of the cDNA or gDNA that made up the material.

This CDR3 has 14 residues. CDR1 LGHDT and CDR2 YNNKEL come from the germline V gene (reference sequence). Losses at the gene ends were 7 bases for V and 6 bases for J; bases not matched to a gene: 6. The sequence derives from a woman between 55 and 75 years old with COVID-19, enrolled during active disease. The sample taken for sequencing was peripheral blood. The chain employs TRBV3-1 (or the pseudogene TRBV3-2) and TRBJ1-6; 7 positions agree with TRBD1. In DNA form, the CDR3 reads TGTGCCAGCATGAGAGGGGGCATTAATTCACCCCTCCACTTT. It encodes CASMRGGINSPLHF.